Presented here are 19 T cell receptor beta chains from one specimen sequenced in a study of blood T cells in healthy people across ages. Next came a second PCR, run for about 7 to 11 cycles, which used a sample-barcoded 5' primer along with a J-beta primer mix. TCRdb reanalysed the 5' RACE reads using MiXCR and keeps one entry per CDR3 protein. The table shows 600,000 or so distinct CDR3 sequences, with approximately 21% occurring only once. Sample: blood. The receptors derive from a man aged 65-85 years in good health.

The rearrangement links TRBV6-5 to TRBJ2-7; tentatively, D is TRBD1 (5 bases). CDR1 and CDR2 (germline): MNHEY, SVGAGI. CDR3 length: 14 amino acids. V lost 6 bases and J 6 bases, leaving 18 bases between the germline ends. The DNA of the CDR3 is TGTGCCAGCAGGACCCAGGGCGTTTCTTTCGAGCAGTACTTC. Amino acids: CASRTQGVSFEQYF.

The chain is built from TRBV7-9 and TRBJ2-5; no reliable D call. CDR3 length: 13 residues. Germline CDR1 and CDR2: SEHNR and FQNEAQ (reference sequence). Trimming left V 2 bases short and J 0 bases short, with 4 bases between. This chain's CDR3 is CASSLPHQETQYF. The DNA of the CDR3 is TGTGCCAGCAGCTTACCCCACCAAGAGACCCAGTACTTC.

As regards this clonotype: At one of its ends the junction is not consistent with the germline gene, which may arise from a read error. This sequence joins TRBV5-1 and TRBJ2-5; D gene unclear. The V gene's germline CDR1 is SGHRS and CDR2 YFSETQ. This CDR3 has 13 amino acids. The CDR3 nucleotides are TGCGCCAGCAAGGACCCTTCAGAGGATGAGCAGCTCTTC. Translated, it gives CASKDPSEDEQLF.

This clonotype was seen a few times. This chain links TRBV6-5 with TRBJ2-2; TRBD2 agrees at 8 bases. The CDR3 extends over 17 amino acids. V lost 2 bases and J lost 0; bases outside the gene matches: 5. The germline V gene encodes CDR1 MNHEY and CDR2 SVGAGI. This CDR3 reads CASSYASSGSNTGELFF. As DNA, the CDR3 is TGTGCCAGCAGTTACGCGTCTAGCGGGTCGAACACCGGGGAGCTGTTTTTT.

This clonotype showed up many times. The rearrangement uses TRBV24-1 and TRBJ2-1; perhaps TRBD1 as D (7 bases). V lost 4 bases and J lost 1, with 16 bases in between. The CDR3 spans 17 residues. The germline V gene has CDR1 KGHDR and CDR2 SFDVKD. The CDR3: CATSESQGGGSYNEQFF. The CDR3 DNA reads TGTGCCACCAGTGAGTCGCAGGGGGGAGGTTCCTACAATGAGCAGTTCTTC.

Points on this clonotype: A much larger clone lies a single base off, so this may be a read error. The chain links TRBV20-1 to TRBJ2-5; no clear D. The DNA end lines up better with TRBJ2-7; the J call may be wrong. The CDR3 spans 13 residues. Germline V gene sequence: CDR1 DFQATT, CDR2 SNEGSKA (reference sequence). For the CDR3, the DNA is TGCAGTGCTAGAGAGCCCAGCTCCTACGAGCAGTACTTC. It is translated as CSAREPSSYEQYF.

The chain employs TRBV2 and TRBJ1-4; D remains unclear. CDR1 SNHLY and CDR2 FYNNEI come from the germline V gene. The CDR3 extends over 12 amino acids. V shed 6 bases and J shed 5 bases, with 7 bases lying between them. For the CDR3, the DNA is TGTGCCAGCAGGACGCAGAATGAAAAACTGTTTTTT. Protein: CASRTQNEKLFF.

This clonotype was detected a few times. The chain uses TRBV20-1 and TRBJ2-1, with 7 bases that match TRBD2. After removal of 5 bases from V and 5 bases from J, the junction contained 12 bases not matched to a gene. The CDR3 is 15 residues long. Germline V gives CDR1 DFQATT, CDR2 SNEGSKA (reference sequence). The DNA of the CDR3 is TGCAGTGCTTCGACTAGCTCCCGGTATAACAATGAGCAGTTCTTC. This codes for CSASTSSRYNNEQFF.

In this sample, this clonotype turned up a few times. The rearrangement links TRBV9 to TRBJ2-7; TRBD2 agrees at 7 bases. The CDR3 is made up of 14 amino acids. V lost 6 bases and J lost 0; bases outside the gene matches: 6. CDR1 is SGDLS, CDR2 YYNGEE, per germline. The CDR3 bases are TGTGCCAGCACTCCAACTAGCGACTCCTACGAGCAGTACTTC. This encodes CASTPTSDSYEQYF.

This clonotype was recorded a few times. CDR3 amino acids: CASSLVRGRGYEQFF. CDR3 DNA: TGTGCCAGCAGCTTAGTCCGCGGGAGGGGTTATGAGCAGTTCTTC. The V gene is TRBV7-2, the J gene TRBJ2-1, with TRBD2 matching over 9 bases. Trimming cost V 1 base and J 8 bases; bases outside gene matches: 6. CDR1 is SGHTA, CDR2 FQGNSA, per germline. The CDR3 contains 15 residues.

The chain recombines TRBV9 with TRBJ2-1; 14 nucleotides agree with TRBD2. Trimming removed 4 bases from V and 8 bases from J; junction bases left unmatched: 5. Per the germline V gene, CDR1 is SGDLS and CDR2 is YYNGEE. The CDR3 is 15 residues long. The CDR3 reads CASSRGLAGVDEQFF. The CDR3, as DNA: TGTGCCAGCAGCCGGGGACTAGCGGGAGTGGATGAGCAGTTCTTC.

The sample holds a few counts of this clonotype. The chain carries TRBV25-1 and TRBJ1-6; D is unresolved. V gave up 3 bases and J gave up 7 bases, with 4 bases separating them. The CDR3 runs to 12 residues. Germline CDR1 is MGHDK and CDR2 is SYGVNS. The CDR3 sequence is CASSEQNSPLHF. DNA for the CDR3: TGTGCCAGCAGTGAGCAGAATTCACCCCTCCACTTT.

A few counts support this clonotype. The chain combines TRBV20-1 with TRBJ1-1; TRBD1 is a possible D gene (6 bases). CDR1 and CDR2 (germline): DFQATT, SNEGSKA (reference sequence). The CDR3 runs to 11 residues. Trimming shortened V by 6 bases and J by 8 bases, and 13 bases separated the two germline ends. As DNA, the CDR3 is TGCAGTGCCACCGGCCAGGGGGAAGCTTTCTTT. Encoded protein: CSATGQGEAFF.

This clonotype turned up a few times. The chain is built from TRBV6-5 and TRBJ2-3; D is unresolved. Looked up from germline, CDR1 is MNHEY and CDR2 is SVGAGI. This CDR3 is 14 amino acids long. V was trimmed by 6 bases and J by 0 bases, leaving 10 bases between them. This chain's CDR3 is CASRDGISTDTQYF. CDR3 bases: TGTGCCAGCAGGGACGGAATAAGCACAGATACGCAGTATTTT.

The chain combines TRBV4-1 with TRBJ2-1; 8 positions match TRBD1. V shed 4 bases, J shed 4 bases, and the junction held 9 bases outside the gene matches. The CDR3 is 16 residues long. In germline, CDR1 is MGHRA, CDR2 YSYEKL. The CDR3 reads CASSPGQDDHYNEQFF. CDR3 nucleotides: TGCGCCAGCAGCCCGGGACAGGACGATCATTACAATGAGCAGTTCTTC.

The CDR3 region is CASAKPAGGIETQYF. The CDR3 DNA reads as TGTGCCAGCGCAAAACCAGCGGGAGGGATTGAGACCCAGTACTTC. The V call is TRBV2, the J call TRBJ2-5, with 10 bases lining up with TRBD2. Trimming at V came to 8 bases and at J to 5 bases, leaving 11 bases not matched to a gene. Germline CDR1 is SNHLY and CDR2 is FYNNEI. This CDR3 is 15 amino acids long.

Here the CDR3 reads CASSPGLAVDEQYF. The CDR3 DNA follows: TGTGCCAGCTCACCGGGGCTAGCGGTTGACGAGCAGTACTTC. This chain uses TRBV18 with TRBJ2-7; 7 nucleotides line up with TRBD2. Germline V gene sequence: CDR1 KGHSH, CDR2 LQKENI. V gave up 3 bases and J gave up 5 bases; unmatched junction bases: 7. The CDR3 consists of 14 residues.

The chain uses TRBV6-5 and TRBJ2-3; no clear D gene. V lost 6 bases and J 4 bases, leaving 11 bases between the germline ends. From germline, CDR1 is MNHEY and CDR2 SVGAGI. The CDR3 runs to 13 residues. The DNA of the CDR3 is TGTGCCAGCAGACCTCCGGGCGCAGATACGCAGTATTTT. It encodes CASRPPGADTQYF.

This clonotype was recorded a few times. The chain combines TRBV6-6 with TRBJ2-5; 7 bases are shared with TRBD2. With the DNA end fitting TRBJ2-7 better, the J assignment may be wrong. Germline V gene lookup returns CDR1 MNHNY and CDR2 SVGAGI (reference sequence). This CDR3 has 13 residues. CDR3 coding DNA: TGTGCCAGCCAGCGGGAAGCAACCTACGAGCAGTACTTC. Its translation: CASQREATYEQYF.